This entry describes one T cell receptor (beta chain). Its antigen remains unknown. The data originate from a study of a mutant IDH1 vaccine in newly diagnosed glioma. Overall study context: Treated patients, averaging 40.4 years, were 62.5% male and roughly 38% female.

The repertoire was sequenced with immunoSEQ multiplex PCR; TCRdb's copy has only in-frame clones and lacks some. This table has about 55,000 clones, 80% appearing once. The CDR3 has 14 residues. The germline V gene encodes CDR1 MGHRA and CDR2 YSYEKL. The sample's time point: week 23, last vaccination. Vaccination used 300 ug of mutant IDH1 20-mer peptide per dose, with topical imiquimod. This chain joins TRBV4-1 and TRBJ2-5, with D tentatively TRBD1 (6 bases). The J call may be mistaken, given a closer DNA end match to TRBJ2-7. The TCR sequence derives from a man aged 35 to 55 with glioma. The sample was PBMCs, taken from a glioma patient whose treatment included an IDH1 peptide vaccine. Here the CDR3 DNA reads TGCGCCAGCAGCCAACTGACAGGCGCCTACGAGCAGTACTTC. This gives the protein CASSQLTGAYEQYF.